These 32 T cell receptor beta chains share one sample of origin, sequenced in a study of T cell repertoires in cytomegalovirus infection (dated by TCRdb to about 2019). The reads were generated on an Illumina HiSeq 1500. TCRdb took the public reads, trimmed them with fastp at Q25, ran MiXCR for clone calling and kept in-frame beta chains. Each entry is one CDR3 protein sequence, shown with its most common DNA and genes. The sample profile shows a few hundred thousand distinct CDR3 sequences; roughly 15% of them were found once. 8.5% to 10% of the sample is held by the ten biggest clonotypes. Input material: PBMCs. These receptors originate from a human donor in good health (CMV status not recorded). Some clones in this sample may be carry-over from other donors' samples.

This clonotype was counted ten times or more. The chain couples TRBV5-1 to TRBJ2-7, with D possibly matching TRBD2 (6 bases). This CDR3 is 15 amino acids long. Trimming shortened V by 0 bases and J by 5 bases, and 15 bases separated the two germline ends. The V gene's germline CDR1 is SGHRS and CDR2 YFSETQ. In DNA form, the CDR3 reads TGCGCCAGCAGCTTGGGGTTCCCCCGGAGGGACGAGCAGTACTTC. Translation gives CASSLGFPRRDEQYF.

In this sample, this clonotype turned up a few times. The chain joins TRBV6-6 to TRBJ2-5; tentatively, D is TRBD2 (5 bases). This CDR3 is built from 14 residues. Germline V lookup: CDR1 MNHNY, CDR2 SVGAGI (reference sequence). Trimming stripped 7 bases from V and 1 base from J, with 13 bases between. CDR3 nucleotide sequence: TGTGCCAGCACCTATCGTGGAGGCCAAGAGACCCAGTACTTC. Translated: CASTYRGGQETQYF.

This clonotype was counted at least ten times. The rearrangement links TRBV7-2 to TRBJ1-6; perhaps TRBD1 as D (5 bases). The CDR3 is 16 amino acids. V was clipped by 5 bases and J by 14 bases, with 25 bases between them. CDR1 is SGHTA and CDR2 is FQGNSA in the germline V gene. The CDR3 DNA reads TGTGCCAGCAGCCTACGGTCGGGACCGCGGCTTGGGGCCCTCCACTTT. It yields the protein CASSLRSGPRLGALHF.

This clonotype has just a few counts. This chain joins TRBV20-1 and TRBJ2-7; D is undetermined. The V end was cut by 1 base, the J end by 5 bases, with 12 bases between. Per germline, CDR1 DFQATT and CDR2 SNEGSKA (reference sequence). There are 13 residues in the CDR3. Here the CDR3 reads CSARAPGWNEQYF. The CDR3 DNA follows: TGCAGTGCTAGAGCTCCTGGGTGGAACGAGCAGTACTTC.

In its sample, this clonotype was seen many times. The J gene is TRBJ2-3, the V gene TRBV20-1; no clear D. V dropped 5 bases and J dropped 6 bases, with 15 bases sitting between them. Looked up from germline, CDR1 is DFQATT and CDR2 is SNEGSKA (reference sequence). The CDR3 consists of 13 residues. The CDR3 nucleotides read TGCAGTGCTTCCCGAAACGACGCGGATACGCAGTATTTT. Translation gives CSASRNDADTQYF.

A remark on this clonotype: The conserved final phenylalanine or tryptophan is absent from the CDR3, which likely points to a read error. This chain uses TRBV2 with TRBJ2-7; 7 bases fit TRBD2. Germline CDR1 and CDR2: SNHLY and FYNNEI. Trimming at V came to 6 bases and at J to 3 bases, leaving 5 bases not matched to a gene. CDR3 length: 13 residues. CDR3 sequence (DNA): TGTGCCAGCAGCCGGGGAGGGGTCTACGAGCAGTACATC. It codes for CASSRGGVYEQYI.

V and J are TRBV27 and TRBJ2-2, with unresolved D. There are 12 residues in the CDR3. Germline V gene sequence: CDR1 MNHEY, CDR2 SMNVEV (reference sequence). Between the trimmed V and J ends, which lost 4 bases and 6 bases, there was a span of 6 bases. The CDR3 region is CASSYPAGELFF. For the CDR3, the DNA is TGTGCCAGCAGTTACCCGGCCGGGGAGCTGTTTTTT.

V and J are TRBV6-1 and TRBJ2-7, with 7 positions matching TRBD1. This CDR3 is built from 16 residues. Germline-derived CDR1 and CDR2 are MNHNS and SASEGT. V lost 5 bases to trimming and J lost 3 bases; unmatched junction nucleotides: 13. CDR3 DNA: TGTGCCAGCAGTCGAAGTGCCGGGACAGTTCTCTACGAGCAGTACTTC. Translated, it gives CASSRSAGTVLYEQYF.

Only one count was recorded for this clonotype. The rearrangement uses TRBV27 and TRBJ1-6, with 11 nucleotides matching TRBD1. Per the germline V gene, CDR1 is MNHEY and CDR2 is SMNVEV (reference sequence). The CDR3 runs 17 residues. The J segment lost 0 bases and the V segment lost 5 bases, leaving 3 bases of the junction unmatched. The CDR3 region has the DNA TGTGCCAGCAGTGGGACAGGGGGGAGCTCCTATAATTCACCCCTCCACTTT. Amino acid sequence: CASSGTGGSSYNSPLHF.

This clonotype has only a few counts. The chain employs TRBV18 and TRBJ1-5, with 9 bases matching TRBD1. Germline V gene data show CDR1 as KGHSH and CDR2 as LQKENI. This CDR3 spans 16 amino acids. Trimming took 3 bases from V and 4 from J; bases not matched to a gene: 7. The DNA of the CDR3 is TGTGCCAGCTCACCCGAGGGGGACAGGGCGAATCAGCCCCAGCATTTT. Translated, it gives CASSPEGDRANQPQHF.

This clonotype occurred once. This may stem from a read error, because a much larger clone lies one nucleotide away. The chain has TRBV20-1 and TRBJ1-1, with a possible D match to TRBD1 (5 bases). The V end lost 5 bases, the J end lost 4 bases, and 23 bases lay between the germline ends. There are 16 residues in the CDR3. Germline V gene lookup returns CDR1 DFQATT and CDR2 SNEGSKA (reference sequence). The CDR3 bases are TGCAGTGCTGGAGCCCCGGACCAGGGACCTTTCACTGAAGCTTTCTTT. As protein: CSAGAPDQGPFTEAFF.

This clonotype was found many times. This CDR3 reads CASSYRSSGNTIYF. The CDR3 coding sequence is TGTGCCAGCAGTTACCGTTCCTCTGGAAACACCATATATTTT. The chain joins TRBV6-6 to TRBJ1-3; no definite D call. Germline-derived CDR1 and CDR2 are MNHNY and SVGAGI (reference sequence). Trimming left V 2 bases short and J 0 bases short, with 5 bases between. This CDR3 is 14 amino acids long.

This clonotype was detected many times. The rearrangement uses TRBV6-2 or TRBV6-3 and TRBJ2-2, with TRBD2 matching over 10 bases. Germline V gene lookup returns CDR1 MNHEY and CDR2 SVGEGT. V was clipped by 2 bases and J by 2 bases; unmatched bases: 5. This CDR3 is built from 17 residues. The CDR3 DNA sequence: TGTGCCAGCAGTTACCTGCTAGCGGGAGCAAACACCGGGGAGCTGTTTTTT. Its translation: CASSYLLAGANTGELFF.

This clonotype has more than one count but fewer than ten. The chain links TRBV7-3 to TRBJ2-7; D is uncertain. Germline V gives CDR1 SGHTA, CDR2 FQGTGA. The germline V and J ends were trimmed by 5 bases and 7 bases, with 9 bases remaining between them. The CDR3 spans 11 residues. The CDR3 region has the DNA TGTGCCAGCAGCATCTTCAGGGAGCAGTACTTC. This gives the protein CASSIFREQYF.

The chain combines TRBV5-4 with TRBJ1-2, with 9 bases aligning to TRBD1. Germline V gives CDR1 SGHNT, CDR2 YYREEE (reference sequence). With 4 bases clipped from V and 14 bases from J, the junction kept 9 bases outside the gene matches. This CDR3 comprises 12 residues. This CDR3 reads CASSPGQGYRTF. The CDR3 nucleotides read TGTGCCAGCAGCCCCGGACAGGGGTATAGGACCTTC.

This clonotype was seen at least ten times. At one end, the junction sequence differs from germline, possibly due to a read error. Here the CDR3 DNA reads TGTGCCAGCAGCTTAGCGCCGGGACAGGCGGGGTTCTTC. It is translated as CASSLAPGQAGFF. The rearrangement links TRBV7-2 to TRBJ2-7; TRBD1 aligns across 8 bases. CDR1 and CDR2 from the germline V gene are SGHTA and FQGNSA. This CDR3 is 13 amino acids long.

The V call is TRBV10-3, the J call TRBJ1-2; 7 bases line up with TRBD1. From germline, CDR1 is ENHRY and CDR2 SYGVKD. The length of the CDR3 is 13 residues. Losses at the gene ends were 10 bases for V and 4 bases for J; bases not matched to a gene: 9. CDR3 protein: CATIDRASYGYTF. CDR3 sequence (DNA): TGTGCCACCATCGACAGGGCCTCCTATGGCTACACCTTC.

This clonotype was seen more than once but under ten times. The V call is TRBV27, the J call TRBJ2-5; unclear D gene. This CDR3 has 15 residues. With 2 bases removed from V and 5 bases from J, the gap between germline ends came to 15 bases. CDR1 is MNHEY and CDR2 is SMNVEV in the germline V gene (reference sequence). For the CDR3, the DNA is TGTGCCAGCAGTTTAGATTACTTACTACGGGAGACCCAGTACTTC. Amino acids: CASSLDYLLRETQYF.

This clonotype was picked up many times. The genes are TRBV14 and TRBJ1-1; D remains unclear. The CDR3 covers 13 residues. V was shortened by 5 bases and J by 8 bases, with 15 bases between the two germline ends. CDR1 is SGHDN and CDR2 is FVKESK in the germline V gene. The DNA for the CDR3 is TGTGCCAGCAGCTCAGAGGGCTGGAAGGAAGCTTTCTTT. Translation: CASSSEGWKEAFF.

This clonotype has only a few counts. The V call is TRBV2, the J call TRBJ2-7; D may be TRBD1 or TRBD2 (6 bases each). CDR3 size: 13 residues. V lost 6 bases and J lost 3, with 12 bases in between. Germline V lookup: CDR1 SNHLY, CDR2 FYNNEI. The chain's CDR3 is CASRGGGLYEQYF. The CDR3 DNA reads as TGTGCCAGCAGAGGAGGGGGGCTCTACGAGCAGTACTTC.

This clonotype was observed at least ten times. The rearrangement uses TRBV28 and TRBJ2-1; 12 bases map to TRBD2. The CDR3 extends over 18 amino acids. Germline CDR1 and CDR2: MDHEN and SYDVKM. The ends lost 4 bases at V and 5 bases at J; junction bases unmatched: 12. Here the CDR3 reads CASSSHWTSGTLDNEQFF. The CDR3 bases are TGTGCCAGCAGTTCTCACTGGACTAGCGGGACTTTGGACAATGAGCAGTTCTTC.

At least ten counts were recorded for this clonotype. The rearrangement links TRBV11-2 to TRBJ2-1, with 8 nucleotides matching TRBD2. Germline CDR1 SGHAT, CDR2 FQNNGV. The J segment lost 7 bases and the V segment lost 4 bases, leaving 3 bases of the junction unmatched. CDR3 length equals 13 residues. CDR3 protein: CASSSGLVNEQFF. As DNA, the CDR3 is TGTGCCAGCAGCTCGGGACTAGTTAATGAGCAGTTCTTC.

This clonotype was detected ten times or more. The CDR3 reads CASSLVRPGASEQYF. In DNA, the CDR3 is TGTGCCAGCAGCTTAGTGCGGCCAGGGGCCAGCGAGCAGTACTTC. The J gene is TRBJ2-7, the V gene TRBV7-9, with a possible D match to TRBD1 (6 bases). V was cut by 1 base and J by 6 bases, with 16 bases left in between. The CDR3 spans 15 residues. Germline V CDR1 and CDR2: SEHNR, FQNEAQ (reference sequence).

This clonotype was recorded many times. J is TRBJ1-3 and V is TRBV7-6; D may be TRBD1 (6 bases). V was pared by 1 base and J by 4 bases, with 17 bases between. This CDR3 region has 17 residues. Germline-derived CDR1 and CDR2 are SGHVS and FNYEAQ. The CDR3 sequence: CASSLGSRQARGNTIYF. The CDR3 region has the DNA TGTGCCAGCAGCTTAGGATCGCGACAGGCGAGAGGAAACACCATATATTTT. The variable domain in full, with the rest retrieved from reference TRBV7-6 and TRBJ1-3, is GAGVSQSPRYKVTKRGQDVALRCDPISGHVSLYWYRQALGQGPEFLTYFNYEAQQDKSGLPNDRFSAERPEGSISTLTIQRTEQRDSAMYRCASSLGSRQARGNTIYFGEGSWLTVV.

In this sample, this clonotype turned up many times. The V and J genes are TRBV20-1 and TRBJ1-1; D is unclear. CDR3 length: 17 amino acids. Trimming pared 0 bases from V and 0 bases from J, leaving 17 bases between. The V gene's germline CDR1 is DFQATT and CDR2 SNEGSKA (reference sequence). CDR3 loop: CSARDRKSRVLNTEAFF. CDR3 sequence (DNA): TGCAGTGCTAGAGATCGAAAAAGTCGGGTCCTGAACACTGAAGCTTTCTTT.

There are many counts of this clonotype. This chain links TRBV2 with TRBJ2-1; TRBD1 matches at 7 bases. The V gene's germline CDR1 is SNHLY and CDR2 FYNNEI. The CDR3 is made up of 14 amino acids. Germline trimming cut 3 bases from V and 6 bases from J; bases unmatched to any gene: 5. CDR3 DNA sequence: TGTGCCAGCAGTGAGAACCGGGACAGCAATGAGCAGTTCTTC. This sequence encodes CASSENRDSNEQFF.

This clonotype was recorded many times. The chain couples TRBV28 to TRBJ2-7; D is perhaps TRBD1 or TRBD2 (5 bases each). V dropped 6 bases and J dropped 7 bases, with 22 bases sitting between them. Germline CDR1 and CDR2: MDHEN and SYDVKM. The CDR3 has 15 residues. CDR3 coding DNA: TGTGCCAGCAGAGCCTCACGGGGCCTCGCGAGTGAGCAGTACTTC. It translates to CASRASRGLASEQYF.

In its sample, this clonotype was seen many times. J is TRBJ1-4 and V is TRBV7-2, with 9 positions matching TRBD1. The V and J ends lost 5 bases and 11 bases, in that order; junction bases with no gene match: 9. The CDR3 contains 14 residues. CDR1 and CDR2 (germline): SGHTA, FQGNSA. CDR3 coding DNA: TGTGCCAGCAGCCATGGACAGGGGACAAAGAAACTGTTTTTT. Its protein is CASSHGQGTKKLFF.

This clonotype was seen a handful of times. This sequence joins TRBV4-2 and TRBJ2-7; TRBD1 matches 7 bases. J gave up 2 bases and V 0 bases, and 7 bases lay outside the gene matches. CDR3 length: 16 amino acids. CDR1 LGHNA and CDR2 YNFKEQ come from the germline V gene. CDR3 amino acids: CASSQEGRGTPYEQYF. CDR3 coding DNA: TGTGCCAGCAGCCAAGAAGGCAGGGGGACACCCTACGAGCAGTACTTC.

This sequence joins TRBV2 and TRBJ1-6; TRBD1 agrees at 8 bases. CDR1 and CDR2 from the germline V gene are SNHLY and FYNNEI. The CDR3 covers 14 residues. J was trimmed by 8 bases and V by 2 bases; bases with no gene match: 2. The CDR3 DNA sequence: TGTGCCAGCAGTGAACAGGGGGCCTATTCACCCCTCCACTTT. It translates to CASSEQGAYSPLHF.

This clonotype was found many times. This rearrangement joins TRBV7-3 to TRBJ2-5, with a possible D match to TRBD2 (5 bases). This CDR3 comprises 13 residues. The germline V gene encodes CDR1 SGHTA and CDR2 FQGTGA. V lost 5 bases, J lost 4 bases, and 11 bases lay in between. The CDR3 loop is CASSQGLAETQYF. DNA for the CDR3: TGTGCCAGCAGCCAAGGACTCGCAGAGACCCAGTACTTC.

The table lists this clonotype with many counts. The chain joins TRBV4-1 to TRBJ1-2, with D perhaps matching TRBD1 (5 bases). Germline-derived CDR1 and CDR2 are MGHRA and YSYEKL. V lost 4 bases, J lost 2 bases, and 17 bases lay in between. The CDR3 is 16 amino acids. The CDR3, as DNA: TGCGCCAGCAGCCCGACCGAGGTGACAGCCAACTATGGCTACACCTTC. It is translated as CASSPTEVTANYGYTF.